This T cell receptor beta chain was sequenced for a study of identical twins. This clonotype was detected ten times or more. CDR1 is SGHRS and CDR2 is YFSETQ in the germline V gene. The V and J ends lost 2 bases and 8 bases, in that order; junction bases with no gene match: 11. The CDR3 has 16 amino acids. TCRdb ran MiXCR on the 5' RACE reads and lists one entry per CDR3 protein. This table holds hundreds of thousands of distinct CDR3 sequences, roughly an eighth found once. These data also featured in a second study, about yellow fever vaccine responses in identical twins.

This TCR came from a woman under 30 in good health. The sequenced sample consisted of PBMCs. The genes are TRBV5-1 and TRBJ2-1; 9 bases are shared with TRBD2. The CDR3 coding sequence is TGCGCCAGCAGCTTCCCCCGAGCGGGAGGAATCGATGAGCAGTTCTTC. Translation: CASSFPRAGGIDEQFF.